This record covers a single T cell receptor beta chain. Its matching antigen is unknown. It may be a read error: a sequence one base away is much more abundant. This entry comes from a study of molecular identifiers for immune sequencing clone quantification. Germline V CDR1 and CDR2: MGHRA, YSYEKL. This CDR3 contains 16 residues. Study outcomes and limitations: Underestimation of highly expanded clone sizes could arise where identical TCR molecules share a barcode.

MiXCR, run by TCRdb on the PCR reads, gives a single entry per CDR3 protein. The sample comprises hundreds of thousands of distinct CDR3 sequences, around 25% of which are singletons, and 0.7% to 0.95% rests with the top ten. The chain is built from TRBV4-1 and TRBJ2-1, with 7 bases matching TRBD1. The origin of this receptor is a human donor in good health. Some libraries in this study had Jurkat cell RNA spiked in. The sample consisted of naive CD8+ T cells from blood, with Jurkat cell RNA spiked in. Subset denoted: FACS-sorted CD8+CD4-CCR7+CD45RA+ naive T cells. CDR3 in DNA: TGCGCCAGCAGCCTGAAGACAGGGAGCTCCTACAGTGAGCAGTTCTTC. Its translation is CASSLKTGSSYSEQFF.